This T cell receptor (beta chain) comes out of a study of CD4+ T cells in melanoma (dated by TCRdb to between 2020 and 2023). As for the study more broadly: The study investigated neoantigen-specific CD4+ T cells in human melanoma. Broad study findings and their caveats: The report described a correlation between neoantigen-specific CD4+ T cells and the function of CD8+ T cells, macrophages and B cells. Neoantigen-specific CD4+ T cells in melanoma were reported to have a range of differentiation states.

The donors were people with melanoma. The method was the immunoSEQ multiplex PCR assay. The table comes from immuneACCESS by way of TCRdb, which keeps in-frame sequences with V and J called. Part of the clones is missing from these tables; in studies checked, under half for an unresolved V gene and the rest for unknown reasons. Across this sample there are 7,000 or so clones, with about three fifths seen only once. In total, the top ten clones hold over 20% of the sample. Trimming at the junction amounts to 0 bases on V and 1 base on J, and the germline ends lie 3 bases apart. The CDR3 goes from the cysteine to the phenylalanine over 13 residues. Solely the CDR3 DNA is kept, with 39 bases framed from the first base. CDR1 and CDR2 were assigned from the germline V gene (reference sequence) as MNHEY and SMNVEV. This clone was picked up a small number of times. What antigen it recognizes has not been identified. No clone much larger than this one lies a single base away; base qualities are absent.

The specimen sequenced was cells from a culture (not recorded whether cultured in vitro). The receptor comes from a human donor with melanoma. Recombination connected TRBV27 to TRBJ1-1; no D gene call is confident. The bases read TGTGCCAGCAGTTTATCGTGGAACACTGAAGCTTTCTTT. It specifies CASSLSWNTEAFF.